This T cell receptor (beta chain) came from a study of T cell repertoires in cytomegalovirus infection. This CDR3 is 15 amino acids long. CDR1 is SGHAT, CDR2 FQNNGV, per germline. V gave up 3 bases and J gave up 6 bases; unmatched junction bases: 5. TCRdb re-derived calls from the reads in MiXCR, one entry per CDR3 protein. There are more than 75,000 distinct CDR3 sequences in the sample; around 28% occur only once, and approximately 71% lies in the top ten. This clonotype has just a few counts. What it recognizes is unknown. This rearrangement joins TRBV11-2 to TRBJ2-3; 11 nucleotides align to TRBD2. This specimen was CD8+ T cells from cultured PBMCs, taken from culture after CMV antigen stimulation. The receptor was derived from a human donor in good health (CMV status not recorded). Some clones in this sample may be carry-over from other donors' samples. For the CDR3, the DNA is TGTGCCAGCAGCTTTAGCGGGGGGGATACGGATACGCAGTATTTT. It is translated as CASSFSGGDTDTQYF.